This T cell receptor beta chain was observed in a study of control samples from healthy donors and cancer patients. This clone was observed a few times. TCRdb keeps only in-frame clones here, not all; method: immunoSEQ multiplex PCR. The table records 100,000 to 150,000 clones, 80% to 95% of them present only once. The sample taken for sequencing was blood. The TCR originated in a man younger than 30 in good health.

DNA for the CDR3: TGTGCCAGCAGCTCAATGGCCGAGAACACTGAAGCTTTCTTT. Translated, it gives CASSSMAENTEAFF. The chain links TRBV7-9 to TRBJ1-1; D not certain. V was trimmed by 4 bases and J by 1 base, leaving 10 bases between them. Germline values: CDR1 SEHNR, CDR2 FQNEAQ (reference sequence). The CDR3 covers 14 residues.